The following is a T cell receptor (beta chain) sequence with its context. The antigen is not known. This entry comes from a study of cytomegalovirus exposure and HLA in healthy donors. Healthy individuals who donated bone marrow served as the donors. Findings and caveats of the study: Presence/absence analyses took donor sequencing depth as roughly uniform. A later analysis found common viral pathogens apparently linked to several of the most significant clusters.

The PCR contained 60 Vbeta and 13 Jbeta primers. Only in-frame clones appear in the TCRdb table, and some are missing; sequencing was by immunoSEQ multiplex PCR. The sample includes under 150,000 clones, about two thirds of them seen just once. Germline lookup yields CDR1 SGHRS and CDR2 YFSETQ. The V gene end was trimmed by 6 bases and the J gene end by 5 bases; junction bases not matched to a gene: 8. CDR3 size: 14 residues. The sample was PBMCs. J is TRBJ2-7 and V is TRBV5-1, with 10 bases identical to TRBD2. This sequence was found in an older woman in good health and CMV-seropositive. The CDR3 DNA reads TGCGCCAGCAACCCTAGCGGGGGAAGGGACGAGCAGTACTTC. Its translation: CASNPSGGRDEQYF.